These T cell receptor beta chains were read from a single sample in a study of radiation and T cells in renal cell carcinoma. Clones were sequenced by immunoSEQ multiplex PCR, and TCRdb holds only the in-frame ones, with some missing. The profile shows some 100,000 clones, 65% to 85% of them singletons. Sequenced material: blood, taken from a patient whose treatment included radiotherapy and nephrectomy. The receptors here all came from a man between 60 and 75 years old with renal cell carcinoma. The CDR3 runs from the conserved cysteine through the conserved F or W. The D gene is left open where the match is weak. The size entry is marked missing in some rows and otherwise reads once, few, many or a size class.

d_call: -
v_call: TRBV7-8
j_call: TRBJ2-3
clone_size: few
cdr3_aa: CASSLVGISTDTQYF
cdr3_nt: TGTGCCAGCAGCTTAGTGGGGATAAGCACAGATACGCAGTATTTT

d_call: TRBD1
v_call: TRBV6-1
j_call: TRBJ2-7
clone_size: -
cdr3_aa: CASSWDRGPYEQYF
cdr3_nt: TGTGCCAGCAGCTGGGACAGGGGGCCCTACGAGCAGTACTTC

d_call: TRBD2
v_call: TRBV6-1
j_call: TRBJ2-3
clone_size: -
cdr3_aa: CASSDPVSGSGRDPDTQYF
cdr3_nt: TGTGCCAGCAGTGATCCAGTCTCGGGTAGCGGGAGAGATCCAGATACGCAGTATTTT

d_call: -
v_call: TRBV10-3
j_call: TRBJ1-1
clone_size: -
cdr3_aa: CAITPGRAENTEAFF
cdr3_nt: TGTGCCATCACTCCAGGGAGGGCCGAGAACACTGAAGCTTTCTTT

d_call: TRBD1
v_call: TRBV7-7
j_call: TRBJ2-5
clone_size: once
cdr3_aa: CASSSIDRGRETQYF
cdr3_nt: TGTGCCAGCAGCTCCATTGACAGGGGACGAGAGACCCAGTACTTC

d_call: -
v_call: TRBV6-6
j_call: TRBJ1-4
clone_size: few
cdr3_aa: CASRRRSTGLNEKLFF
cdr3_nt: TGTGCCAGCCGCCGTCGTAGTACAGGCCTTAATGAAAAACTGTTTTTT

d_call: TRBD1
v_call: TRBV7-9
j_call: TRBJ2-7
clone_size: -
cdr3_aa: CASSLTSGTGDYEQYF
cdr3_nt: TGTGCCAGCAGCTTGACCTCCGGGACAGGGGACTACGAGCAGTACTTC

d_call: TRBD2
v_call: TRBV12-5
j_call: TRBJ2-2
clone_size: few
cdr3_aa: CASGTTSGSDTGELFF
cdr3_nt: TGTGCTAGTGGTACAACTAGCGGGAGTGACACCGGGGAGCTGTTTTTT

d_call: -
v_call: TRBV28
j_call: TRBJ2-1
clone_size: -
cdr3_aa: CASSFGGNSYNEQFF
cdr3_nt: TGTGCCAGCAGTTTCGGGGGTAACTCCTACAATGAGCAGTTCTTC

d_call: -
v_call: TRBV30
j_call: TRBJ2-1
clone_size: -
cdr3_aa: CAWGLPYTQFF
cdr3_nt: TGTGCCTGGGGACTCCCTTACACACAGTTCTTC

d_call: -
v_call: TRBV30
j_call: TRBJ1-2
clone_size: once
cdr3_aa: CAWTPANYGYTF
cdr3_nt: TGTGCCTGGACTCCCGCTAACTATGGCTACACCTTC

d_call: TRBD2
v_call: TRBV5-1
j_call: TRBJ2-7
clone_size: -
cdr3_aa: CASSGLSGTYYEQYF
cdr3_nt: TGCGCCAGCAGCGGCCTGAGCGGGACCTACTACGAGCAGTACTTC

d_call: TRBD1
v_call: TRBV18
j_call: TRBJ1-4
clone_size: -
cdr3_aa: CASSTDRDSTNEKLFF
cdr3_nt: TGTGCCAGCTCAACTGACAGGGATTCAACTAATGAAAAACTGTTTTTT

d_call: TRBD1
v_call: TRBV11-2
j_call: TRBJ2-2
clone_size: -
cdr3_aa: CASSLDRGLTGELFF
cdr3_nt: TGTGCCAGCAGCCTGGACAGGGGGCTTACCGGGGAGCTGTTTTTT

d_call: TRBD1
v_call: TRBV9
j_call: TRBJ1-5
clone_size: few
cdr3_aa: CASSVGQGGNQPQHF
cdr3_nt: TGTGCCAGCAGCGTAGGACAGGGCGGCAATCAGCCCCAGCATTTT

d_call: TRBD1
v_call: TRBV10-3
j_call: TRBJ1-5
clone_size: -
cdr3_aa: CAISETGVQELGNQPQHF
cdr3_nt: TGTGCCATCAGTGAGACAGGGGTGCAGGAATTGGGCAATCAGCCCCAGCATTTT

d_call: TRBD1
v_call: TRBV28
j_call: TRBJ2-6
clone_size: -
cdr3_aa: CASSYSEWTGAVSGANVLTF
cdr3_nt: TGTGCCAGCAGCTACTCGGAGTGGACAGGGGCCGTCTCTGGGGCCAACGTCCTGACTTTC

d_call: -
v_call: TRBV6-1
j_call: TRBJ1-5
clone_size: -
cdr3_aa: CASSEAGFNQPQHF
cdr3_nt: TGTGCCAGCAGTGAAGCCGGGTTCAATCAGCCCCAGCATTTT

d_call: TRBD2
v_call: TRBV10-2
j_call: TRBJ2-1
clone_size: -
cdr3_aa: CASSESGGYNEQFF
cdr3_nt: TGCGCCAGCAGTGAGAGCGGGGGGTACAATGAGCAGTTCTTC

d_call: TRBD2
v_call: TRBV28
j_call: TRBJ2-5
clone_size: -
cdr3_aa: CASSGTNPWETQYF
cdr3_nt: TGTGCCAGCAGTGGGACTAATCCTTGGGAGACCCAGTACTTC

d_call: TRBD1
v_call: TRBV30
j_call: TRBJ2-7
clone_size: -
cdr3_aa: CAWSLGQVYEQYF
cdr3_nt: TGTGCCTGGAGCCTGGGACAGGTTTACGAGCAGTACTTC

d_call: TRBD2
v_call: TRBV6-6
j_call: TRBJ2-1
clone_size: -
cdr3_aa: CASSRTGTSSSEQFF
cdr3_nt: TGTGCCAGCAGTCGCACCGGGACTAGTTCGTCTGAGCAGTTCTTC

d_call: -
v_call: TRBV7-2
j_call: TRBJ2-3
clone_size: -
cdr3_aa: CASSLSDTQYF
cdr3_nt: TGTGCCAGCAGCTTGAGCGATACGCAGTATTTT

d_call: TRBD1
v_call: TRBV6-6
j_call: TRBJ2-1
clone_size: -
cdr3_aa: CAIRDRGRTTYNEQFF
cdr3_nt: TGTGCCATCCGTGACAGGGGGCGAACTACCTACAATGAGCAGTTCTTC

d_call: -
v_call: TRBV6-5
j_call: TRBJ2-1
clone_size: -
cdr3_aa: CASSQGDVNNEQFF
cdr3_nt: TGTGCCAGCAGTCAAGGGGACGTGAACAATGAGCAGTTCTTC

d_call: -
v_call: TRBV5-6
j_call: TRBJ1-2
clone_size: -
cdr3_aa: CASSLDDRPVYGYTF
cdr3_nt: TGTGCCAGCAGCTTGGATGACAGGCCAGTCTATGGCTACACCTTC

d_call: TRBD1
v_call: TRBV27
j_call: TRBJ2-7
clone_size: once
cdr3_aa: CASSLGDRGFAEQYF
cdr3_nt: TGTGCCAGCAGTTTAGGGGACAGGGGGTTTGCAGAGCAGTACTTC

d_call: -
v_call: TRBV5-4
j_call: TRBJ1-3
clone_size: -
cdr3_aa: CASSQDTGTIGGIYF
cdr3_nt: TGTGCCAGCAGCCAAGATACAGGGACGATTGGCGGCATATATTTT

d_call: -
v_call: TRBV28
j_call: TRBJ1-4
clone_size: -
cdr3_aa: CASSLVAGANEKLFF
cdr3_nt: TGTGCCAGCAGTTTAGTCGCAGGAGCTAATGAAAAACTGTTTTTT

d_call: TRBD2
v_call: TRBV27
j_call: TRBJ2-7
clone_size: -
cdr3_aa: CASSLRGLAVSYEQYF
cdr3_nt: TGTGCCAGCAGTTTACGGGGACTAGCGGTATCCTACGAGCAGTACTTC

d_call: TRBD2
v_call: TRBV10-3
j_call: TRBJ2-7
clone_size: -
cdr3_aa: CAISGGRGDEQYF
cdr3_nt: TGTGCCATCAGTGGGGGCCGGGGGGACGAGCAGTACTTC

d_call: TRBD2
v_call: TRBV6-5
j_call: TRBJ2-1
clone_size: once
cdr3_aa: CASRSGGLYNEQFF
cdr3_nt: TGTGCCAGCAGGAGCGGGGGGCTCTACAATGAGCAGTTCTTC

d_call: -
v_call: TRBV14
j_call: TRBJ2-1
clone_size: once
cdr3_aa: CASSRGIGEGNEQFF
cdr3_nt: TGTGCCAGCAGCCGAGGTATAGGGGAAGGCAATGAGCAGTTCTTC

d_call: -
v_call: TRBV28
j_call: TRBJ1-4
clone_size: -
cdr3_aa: CASSFRQDNEKLFF
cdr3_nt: TGTGCCAGCAGTTTTCGACAGGATAATGAAAAACTGTTTTTT

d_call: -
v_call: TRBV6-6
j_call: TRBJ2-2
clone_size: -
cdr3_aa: CASSYSGGDTGELFF
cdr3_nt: TGTGCCAGCAGTTACTCGGGCGGAGACACCGGGGAGCTGTTTTTT

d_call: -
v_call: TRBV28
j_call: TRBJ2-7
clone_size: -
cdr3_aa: CASSFSSYEQYF
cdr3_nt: TGTGCCAGCAGTTTCTCTTCCTACGAGCAGTACTTC

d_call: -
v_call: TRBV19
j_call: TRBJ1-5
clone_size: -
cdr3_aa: CASSHGGNQPQHF
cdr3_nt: TGTGCCAGCTCGCACGGGGGTAATCAGCCCCAGCATTTT

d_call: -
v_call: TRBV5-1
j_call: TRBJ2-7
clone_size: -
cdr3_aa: CASSTGGGKGAGSSYEQYF
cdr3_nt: TGCGCCAGCAGCACGGGGGGTGGAAAGGGGGCCGGAAGCTCCTACGAGCAGTACTTC